Shown below are 12 T cell receptor beta chains from a single sample sequenced in a study of persistence of HIV-infected CD4 T cells. This was the immunoSEQ version 4 assay in survey mode. Here immunoSEQ multiplex PCR was the method, and the copy in TCRdb shows in-frame clones only, minus some. The sample lists fewer than 7,000 clones, 64% occurring once. For these TCRs, the target antigens are not known. Lysates of CMV-infected fibroblasts at roughly 10 ug/mL stimulated these cells. Sorting of responding CD4+ T cells relied on upregulated CD40 ligand together with CD69. The sample was CD4+ T cells sorted from PBMCs after approximately 19-hour stimulation, taken from a patient who received antiretroviral therapy. Source of these receptors: an adult man with HIV who was CMV-seropositive.

This clone was observed a few times. Other nucleotide sequences from this sample produce the same CDR3. V gene TRBV29-1 combines with J gene TRBJ1-2; TRBD1 matches at 9 bases. Germline trimming cut 4 bases from V and 4 bases from J; bases unmatched to any gene: 7. Germline V gene data show CDR1 as SQVTM and CDR2 as ANQGSEA. CDR3 length: 14 residues. CDR3 in amino acids: CSVGVTGGVYGYTF. The DNA for the CDR3 is TGCAGCGTTGGGGTCACAGGGGGCGTCTATGGCTACACCTTC.

The chain links TRBV6-1 to TRBJ2-5; tentatively, D is TRBD1 (5 bases). Germline V gives CDR1 MNHNS, CDR2 SASEGT. CDR3 size: 14 residues. V was trimmed by 1 base and J by 5 bases, leaving 11 bases between them. The CDR3 DNA follows: TGTGCCAGCAGTGAAGACAGGTCCAGGGAGACCCAGTACTTC. This codes for CASSEDRSRETQYF.

V usage is TRBV27 and J usage is TRBJ2-4; possible D gene TRBD1, 6 bases. V dropped 6 bases and J dropped 2 bases, with 11 bases sitting between them. The CDR3 runs 14 residues. Germline assignment: CDR1 MNHEY and CDR2 SMNVEV (reference sequence). CDR3 residues: CASSSQGPKNIQYF. CDR3 bases: TGTGCCAGCAGCTCCCAGGGGCCCAAAAACATTCAGTACTTC.

This clone turned up a few times. The chain joins TRBV4-3 to TRBJ2-1; tentatively, D is TRBD1 (5 bases). This CDR3 region has 13 residues. V was pared by 4 bases and J by 10 bases, with 14 bases between. Germline V gene data show CDR1 as LGHNA and CDR2 as YSLEER. CDR3 bases: TGCGCCAGCAGCCGATCAGGGAAGTCGGAGCAGTTCTTC. Its translation is CASSRSGKSEQFF.

This rearrangement joins TRBV11-1 to TRBJ2-1, with 13 bases fitting TRBD2. Germline V gives CDR1 SGHAT, CDR2 FQDESV (reference sequence). There are 15 residues in the CDR3. V dropped 5 bases and J dropped 8; count of bases not matched to a gene: 6. Here the CDR3 reads CASSPGTSGVDEQFF. As DNA, the CDR3 is TGTGCCAGCAGCCCAGGGACTAGCGGGGTAGATGAGCAGTTCTTC.

This CDR3 reads CASSLRLAGATDTQYF. Written as DNA, the CDR3 is TGTGCCAGCAGCTTAAGGCTAGCGGGGGCCACAGATACGCAGTATTTT. The gene calls are TRBV7-9 and TRBJ2-3, with TRBD2 matching over 10 bases. The junction had 4 bases not matched to a gene; V was cut back by 2 bases and J by 2 bases. CDR3 length: 16 residues. Germline CDR1 is SEHNR and CDR2 is FQNEAQ (reference sequence).

This chain connects TRBV28 to TRBJ2-5; D could derive from TRBD1 or TRBD2 (5 bases each). V shed 3 bases and J shed 2 bases, with 10 bases lying between them. The CDR3 spans 14 residues. Looked up from germline, CDR1 is MDHEN and CDR2 is SYDVKM. CDR3: CASSFWGNQETQYF. Written as DNA, the CDR3 is TGTGCCAGCAGTTTCTGGGGGAATCAAGAGACCCAGTACTTC.

The chain is built from TRBV7-9 and TRBJ1-2; 7 bases line up with TRBD1. The CDR3 runs to 19 residues. V was clipped by 4 bases and J by 5 bases; unmatched bases: 22. Germline V lookup: CDR1 SEHNR, CDR2 FQNEAQ (reference sequence). CDR3 in DNA: TGTGCCAGCAGCTCCCCGAAAAGACAGGGCCCTTCCGATCCTTATGGCTACACCTTC. Protein: CASSSPKRQGPSDPYGYTF.

In this sample, this clone turned up a few times. The chain couples TRBV4-3 to TRBJ1-4, with 8 bases aligning to TRBD1. The CDR3 is made up of 17 amino acids. V lost 1 base and J lost 5; bases outside the gene matches: 9. Germline assignment: CDR1 LGHNA and CDR2 YSLEER. The CDR3 bases are TGCGCCAGCAGCCAAGGGACAGGGTTTGGCCTGAATGAAAAACTGTTTTTT. Amino acid sequence: CASSQGTGFGLNEKLFF.

The J gene is TRBJ2-5, the V gene TRBV7-2; 8 nucleotides line up with TRBD1. Per the germline V gene, CDR1 is SGHTA and CDR2 is FQGNSA. V gave up 5 bases and J gave up 0 bases; unmatched junction bases: 8. The CDR3 extends over 16 amino acids. The CDR3 sequence: CASSPRQGSYQETQYF. The CDR3, as DNA: TGTGCCAGCAGCCCTCGACAGGGGTCGTACCAAGAGACCCAGTACTTC.

J is TRBJ1-5 and V is TRBV6-5, with a tentative D call TRBD1 (5 bases). The germline V and J ends were trimmed by 1 base and 4 bases, with 8 bases remaining between them. The length of the CDR3 is 14 residues. Germline CDR1 is MNHEY and CDR2 is SVGAGI. Written as DNA, the CDR3 is TGTGCCAGCAGTTACTGGGGGTCGAATCAGCCCCAGCATTTT. It yields the protein CASSYWGSNQPQHF.

This clone was picked up a small number of times. The CDR3 reads CASSHVRDTEAFF. The CDR3 region has the DNA TGTGCCAGCAGCCATGTTCGGGACACTGAAGCTTTCTTT. The chain has TRBV4-2 and TRBJ1-1; D uncertain. V lost 3 bases to trimming and J lost 3 bases, with 8 bases between them. Germline values: CDR1 LGHNA, CDR2 YNFKEQ. There are 13 residues in the CDR3.